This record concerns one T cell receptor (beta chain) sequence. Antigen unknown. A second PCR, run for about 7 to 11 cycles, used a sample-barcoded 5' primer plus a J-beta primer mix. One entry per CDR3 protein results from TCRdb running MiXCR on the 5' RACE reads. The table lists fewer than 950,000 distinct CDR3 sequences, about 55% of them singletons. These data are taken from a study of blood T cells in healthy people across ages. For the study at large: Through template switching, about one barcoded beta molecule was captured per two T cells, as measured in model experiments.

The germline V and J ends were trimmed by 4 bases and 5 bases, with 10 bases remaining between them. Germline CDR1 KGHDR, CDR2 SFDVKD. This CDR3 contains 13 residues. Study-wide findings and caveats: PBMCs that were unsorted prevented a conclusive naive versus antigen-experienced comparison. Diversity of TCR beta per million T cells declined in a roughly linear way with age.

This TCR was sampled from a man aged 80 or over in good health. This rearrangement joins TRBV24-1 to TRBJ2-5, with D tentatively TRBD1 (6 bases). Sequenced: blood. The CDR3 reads CATSETGVETQYF. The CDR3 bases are TGTGCCACCAGTGAGACAGGCGTGGAGACCCAGTACTTC.